This TCR beta chain was identified during a study of blood T cell repertoires in COVID-19 (dated by TCRdb to the early 2020s). About the investigation overall: The collaborator samples originated in the United States, Italy and Spain and spanned the acute and convalescent phases of COVID-19. The prospective study material was composed of cDNA or gDNA derived from T cells, B-cell-depleted T cells, or PBMCs. The dataset comprised deeply sampled blood TCRbeta repertoires from subjects exposed to, actively infected with, or recovered from COVID-19. The repertoires were released in a freely available public database meant as a resource for research on the immune response to SARS-CoV-2. Samples were obtained from the ongoing ImmuneRACE study (first 160 participants) and from roughly 1,300 subjects provided by 6 global collaborators. A de-identified subject ID, COVID-19 status, age in years and sex were almost always included in the sample metadata. Where HLA class I and class II types were available, the types were taken from metadata supplied by the sample provider, not from assay-based typing.

The immunoSEQ Assay, a bias-controlled multiplex PCR, was used to amplify TCRbeta CDR3 regions from genomic DNA. In the authors' own workflow: The number of nucleated cells in each sample was estimated from the amplification of reference gene primers within the assay. Sequence reads were collapsed and filtered to measure the absolute abundance of every unique TCRbeta CDR3 rearrangement. For each sample, productive Simpson clonality was calculated as the square root of Simpson's diversity index across productive rearrangements. In TCRdb, the immuneACCESS table is reduced to in-frame sequences with V and J assigned. These tables do not hold every clone; where another copy was compared, an unresolved V gene accounts for under half, and the others remain unexplained. V and J calls and clone size are as listed in that table; D and trimming were resolved from the DNA. The sample table contains around 230,000 clones; only one count was recorded for 75% to 90% of them. The ten largest clonotypes hold about an eighth of the sample.

As regards this clone: Its recognized antigen is unknown. There are no base qualities to consult, and no much larger clone falls within one base.

Its CDR3 holds 14 amino acids, cysteine through phenylalanine. Here the CDR3 DNA is all that survives: 42 bases in frame from base 1. V is pruned by 3 bases and J by 5 bases, leaving 1 base of the junction without a gene match. CDR1 LGHDT and CDR2 YNNKEL are derived from the germline V gene (reference sequence). Overall results and qualifications from the work: The quantity of clinical and demographic metadata differed by source and by participant and was supplied without curation.

The collaborating institutions used their own protocols to collect whole blood in K2EDTA tubes. For TCRbeta analysis, collaborators shipped samples in one of three forms: frozen whole blood, isolated PBMCs, or DNA extracted from either of those sample types. Sequencing was done on a sample of peripheral blood. The rearranged segments are TRBV3-1 (or the pseudogene TRBV3-2) and TRBJ2-7, with 13 central nucleotides matching TRBD2. This TCR came from a woman between 55 and 75 years old with active or convalescent COVID-19. CDR3 region: CASSHTSGGDEQYF. The nucleotides are TGTGCCAGCAGCCATACTAGCGGGGGGGACGAGCAGTACTTC.